Below, one TCR beta chain is given with its context. Authors' processing steps: Estimation of nucleated cell counts relied on the amplification of reference gene primers. Clones were read by immunoSEQ multiplex PCR, and TCRdb kept only the in-frame ones, dropping some. V, J and clone size are taken as reported in that table, and D and trimming were inferred from the DNA itself. The data contain 500,000 to 600,000 clones, 85% to 90% of them seen just once; the ten biggest clones take up 7.5% to 9%. The sample comes from a study of blood T cell repertoires in COVID-19. Study summary: Collection of acute and convalescent COVID-19 samples took place in the United States, Italy and Spain. T cells, B-cell-depleted T cells, or PBMCs provided the cDNA or gDNA that served as material.

The V gene's germline CDR1 is GTSNPN and CDR2 SVGIG (reference sequence). The CDR3 loop spans 16 amino acids. V lost 3 bases and J lost 0; bases outside the gene matches: 10. The Seattle patients joined while their infection was active and were tracked longitudinally afterward. The V gene is TRBV30, the J gene TRBJ1-1; the match to TRBD1 covers 7 bases. The TCR sequence derives from a woman in her 50s with COVID-19, enrolled during active disease. The sample comprised peripheral blood. CDR3 nucleotides: TGTGCCTGGAGCACTGGGGACAGCGACATGAACACTGAAGCTTTCTTT. It yields the protein CAWSTGDSDMNTEAFF.